This TCR beta chain was retrieved from a study of control samples from healthy donors and cancer patients. Germline V gene data show CDR1 as MGHRA and CDR2 as YSYEKL. V shed 0 bases, J shed 4 bases, and the junction held 6 bases outside the gene matches. CDR3 length equals 16 residues. Clones were sequenced by immunoSEQ multiplex PCR, and TCRdb holds only the in-frame ones, with some missing. Found here are 75,000 to 90,000 clones, about nine tenths of them singletons; the top ten hold under 7.5%. The chain links TRBV4-1 to TRBJ2-4, with TRBD1 matching 7 bases. Sequencing input: blood. The clonotype originates from a man aged 45-65 years in good health. CDR3: CASSQEFGDRKNIQYF. CDR3 in DNA: TGCGCCAGCAGCCAAGAATTCGGGGACAGAAAAAACATTCAGTACTTC.